This TCR beta chain was identified during a study of OX40 agonist ivuxolimab in advanced cancers. The overall study: Patients in dose escalation had liver, melanoma, kidney or head and neck cancers. Notes on the study in general: At 0.1 to 3.0 mg/kg, CD4+ and CD8+ blood T cells expanded clonally by week 6.

Profiling relied on immunoSEQ multiplex PCR, and the TCRdb table lists in-frame clones only, not all of them. Of tens of thousands of clones in the sample, 79% are singletons; the top ten hold about 2.3%. Comments on this clone: Antigen unknown.

V lost 6 bases to trimming and J lost 7 bases; unmatched junction nucleotides: 7. Germline values: CDR1 SGHRS, CDR2 YFSETQ. This CDR3 contains 14 residues. The source of this sequence is an adult with an advanced solid tumor such as melanoma, head and neck, liver or kidney cancer. The genes are TRBV5-1 and TRBJ1-6; TRBD1 aligns across 7 bases. The sequenced sample was CD4+ or CD8+ T cells sorted from blood, obtained in a trial of the OX40 agonist ivuxolimab. DNA of the CDR3: TGCGCCAGCACAGGGGGGACAGTCAATTCACCCCTCCACTTT. Translating gives CASTGGTVNSPLHF.